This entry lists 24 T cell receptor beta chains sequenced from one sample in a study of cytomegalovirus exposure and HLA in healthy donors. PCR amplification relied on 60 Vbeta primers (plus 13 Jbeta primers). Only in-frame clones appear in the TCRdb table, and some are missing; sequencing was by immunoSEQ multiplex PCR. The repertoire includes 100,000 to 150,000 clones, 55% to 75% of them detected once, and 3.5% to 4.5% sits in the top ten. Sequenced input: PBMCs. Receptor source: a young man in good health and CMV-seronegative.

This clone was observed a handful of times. The CDR3 region is CASSSPTGTVTDTQYF. The CDR3 DNA reads as TGTGCCAGCAGTTCTCCTACCGGGACAGTCACAGATACGCAGTATTTT. The rearrangement joins TRBV5-4 to TRBJ2-3, with 7 nucleotides matching TRBD1. The junction had 11 bases not matched to a gene; V was cut back by 5 bases and J by 2 bases. Germline V CDR1 and CDR2: SGHNT, YYREEE (reference sequence). The CDR3 covers 16 residues.

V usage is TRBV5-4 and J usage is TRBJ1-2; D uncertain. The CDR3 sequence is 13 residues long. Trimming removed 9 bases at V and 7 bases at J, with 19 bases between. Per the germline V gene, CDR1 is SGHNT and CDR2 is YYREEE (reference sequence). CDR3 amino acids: CATTSPANLGYTF. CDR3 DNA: TGTGCCACGACAAGTCCGGCGAATCTTGGCTACACCTTC. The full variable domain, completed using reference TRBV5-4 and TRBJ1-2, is ETGVTQSPTHLIKTRGQQVTLRCSSQSGHNTVSWYQQALGQGPQFIFQYYREEENGRGNFPPRFSGLQFPNYSSELNVNALELDDSALYLCATTSPANLGYTFGSGTRLTVV.

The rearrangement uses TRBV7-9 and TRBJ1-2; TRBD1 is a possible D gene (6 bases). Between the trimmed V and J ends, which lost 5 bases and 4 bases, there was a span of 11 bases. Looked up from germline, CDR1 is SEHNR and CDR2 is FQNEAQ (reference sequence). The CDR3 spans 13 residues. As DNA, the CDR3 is TGTGCCAGCAGCCTAGGACAGCTCTATGGCTACACCTTC. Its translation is CASSLGQLYGYTF. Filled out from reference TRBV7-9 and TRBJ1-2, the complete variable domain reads DTGVSQNPRHKITKRGQNVTFRCDPISEHNRLYWYRQTLGQGPEFLTYFQNEAQLEKSRLLSDRFSAERPKGSFSTLEIQRTEQGDSAMYLCASSLGQLYGYTFGSGTRLTVV.

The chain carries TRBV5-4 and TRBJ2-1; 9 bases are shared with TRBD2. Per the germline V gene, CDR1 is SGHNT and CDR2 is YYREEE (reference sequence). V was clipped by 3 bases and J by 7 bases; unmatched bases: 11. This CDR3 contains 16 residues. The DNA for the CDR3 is TGTGCCAGCAGCTCCTTAGGCGGGGGGGCGGGGAATGAGCAGTTCTTC. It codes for CASSSLGGGAGNEQFF. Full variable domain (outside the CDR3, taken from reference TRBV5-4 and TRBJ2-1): ETGVTQSPTHLIKTRGQQVTLRCSSQSGHNTVSWYQQALGQGPQFIFQYYREEENGRGNFPPRFSGLQFPNYSSELNVNALELDDSALYLCASSSLGGGAGNEQFFGPGTRLTVL.

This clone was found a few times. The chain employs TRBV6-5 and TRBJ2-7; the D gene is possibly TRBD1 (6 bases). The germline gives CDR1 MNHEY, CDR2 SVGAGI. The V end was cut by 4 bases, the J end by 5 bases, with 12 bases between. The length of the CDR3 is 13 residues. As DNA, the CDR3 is TGTGCCAGCAGTTCCACAGGGAACCACGAGCAGTACTTC. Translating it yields CASSSTGNHEQYF.

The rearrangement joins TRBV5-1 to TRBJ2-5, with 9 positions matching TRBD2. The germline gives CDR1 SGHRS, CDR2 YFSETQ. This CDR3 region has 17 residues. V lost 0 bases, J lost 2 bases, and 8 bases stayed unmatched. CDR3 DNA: TGCGCCAGCAGCTTGGCAAGGCTAGCGGGGACTCAAGAGACCCAGTACTTC. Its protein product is CASSLARLAGTQETQYF.

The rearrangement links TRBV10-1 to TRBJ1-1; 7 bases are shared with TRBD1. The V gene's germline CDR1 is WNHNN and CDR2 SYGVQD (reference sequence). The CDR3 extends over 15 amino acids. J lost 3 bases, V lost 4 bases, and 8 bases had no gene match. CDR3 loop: CASSGRQGLDTEAFF. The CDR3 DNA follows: TGCGCCAGCAGTGGCCGACAGGGCTTGGACACTGAAGCTTTCTTT.

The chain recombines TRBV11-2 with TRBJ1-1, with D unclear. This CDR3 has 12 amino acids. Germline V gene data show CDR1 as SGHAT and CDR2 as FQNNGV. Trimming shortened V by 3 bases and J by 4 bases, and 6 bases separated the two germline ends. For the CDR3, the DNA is TGTGCCAGCAGCTTCCTCAGCACTGAAGCTTTCTTT. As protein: CASSFLSTEAFF.

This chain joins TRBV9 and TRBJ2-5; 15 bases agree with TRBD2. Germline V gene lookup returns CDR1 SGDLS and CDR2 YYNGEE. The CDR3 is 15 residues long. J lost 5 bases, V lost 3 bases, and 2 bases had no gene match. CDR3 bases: TGTGCCAGCAGCGGGACTAGCGGGGGGGATGAGACCCAGTACTTC. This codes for CASSGTSGGDETQYF.

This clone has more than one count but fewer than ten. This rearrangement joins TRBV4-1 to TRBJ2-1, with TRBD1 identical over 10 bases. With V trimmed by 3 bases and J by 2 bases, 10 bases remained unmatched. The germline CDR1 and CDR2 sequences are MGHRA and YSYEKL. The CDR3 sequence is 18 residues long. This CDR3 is CASSHSLGGQGTYNEQFF. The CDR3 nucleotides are TGCGCCAGCAGCCACTCACTAGGGGGACAGGGGACCTACAATGAGCAGTTCTTC.

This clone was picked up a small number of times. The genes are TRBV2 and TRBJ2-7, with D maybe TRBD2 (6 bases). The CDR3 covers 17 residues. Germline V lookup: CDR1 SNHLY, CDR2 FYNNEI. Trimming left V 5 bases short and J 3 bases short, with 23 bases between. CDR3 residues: CASSLPRDQRALYEQYF. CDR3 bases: TGTGCCAGCAGTCTACCACGGGACCAGCGGGCTCTCTACGAGCAGTACTTC.

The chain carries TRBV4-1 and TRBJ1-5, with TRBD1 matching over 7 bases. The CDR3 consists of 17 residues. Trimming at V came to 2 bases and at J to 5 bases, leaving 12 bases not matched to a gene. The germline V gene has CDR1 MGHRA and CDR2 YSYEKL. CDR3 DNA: TGCGCCAGCAGCCAACCAACCCTGGGACAGTTGCATCAGCCCCAGCATTTT. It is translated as CASSQPTLGQLHQPQHF.

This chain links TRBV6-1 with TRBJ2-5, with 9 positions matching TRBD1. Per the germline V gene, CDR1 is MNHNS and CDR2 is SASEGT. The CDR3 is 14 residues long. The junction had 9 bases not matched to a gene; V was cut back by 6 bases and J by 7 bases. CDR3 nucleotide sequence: TGTGCCAGCAGCCAGGGACAGGGTGGGGGGACCCAGTACTTC. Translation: CASSQGQGGGTQYF.

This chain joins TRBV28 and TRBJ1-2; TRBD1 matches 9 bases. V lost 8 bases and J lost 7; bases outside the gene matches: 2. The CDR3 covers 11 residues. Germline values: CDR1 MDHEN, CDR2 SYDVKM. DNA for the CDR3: TGTGCCAGCGGGACAGGGACTGGCTACACCTTC. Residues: CASGTGTGYTF.

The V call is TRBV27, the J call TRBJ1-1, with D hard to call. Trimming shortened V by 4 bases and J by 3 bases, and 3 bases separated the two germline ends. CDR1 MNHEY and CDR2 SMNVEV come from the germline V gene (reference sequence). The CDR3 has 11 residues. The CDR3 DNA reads TGTGCCAGCAGTTCCGACACTGAAGCTTTCTTT. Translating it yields CASSSDTEAFF.

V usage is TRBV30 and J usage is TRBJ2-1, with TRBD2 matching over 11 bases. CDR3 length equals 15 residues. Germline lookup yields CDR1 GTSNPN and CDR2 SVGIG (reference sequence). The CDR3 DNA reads TGTGCTTACGAAACGGGACTAGCGGACTACAATGAGCAGTTCTTC. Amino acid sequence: CAYETGLADYNEQFF.

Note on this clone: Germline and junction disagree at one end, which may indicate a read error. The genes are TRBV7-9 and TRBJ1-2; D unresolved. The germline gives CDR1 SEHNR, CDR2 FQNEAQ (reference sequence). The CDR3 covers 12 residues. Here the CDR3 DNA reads TGTTCCAGCAGTCCATCGGTCTTTGGCTACACCTTC. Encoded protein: CSSSPSVFGYTF.

The DNA of the CDR3 is TGCGCCAGCAGCTTAAACCCGACACGAACCTACGAGCAGTACTTC. As protein: CASSLNPTRTYEQYF. This chain links TRBV5-1 with TRBJ2-7; no clear D gene. V was shortened by 2 bases and J by 2 bases, with 14 bases between the two germline ends. CDR3 length: 15 residues. Germline-derived CDR1 and CDR2 are SGHRS and YFSETQ.

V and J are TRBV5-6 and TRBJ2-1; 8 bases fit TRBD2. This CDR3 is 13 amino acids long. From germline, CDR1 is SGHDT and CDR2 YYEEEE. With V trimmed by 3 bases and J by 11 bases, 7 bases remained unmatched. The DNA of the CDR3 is TGTGCCAGCAGCTCCGGGGGGGGGAGGAAGCAGTTCTTC. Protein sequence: CASSSGGGRKQFF. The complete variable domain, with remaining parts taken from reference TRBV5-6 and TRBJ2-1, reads DAGVTQSPTHLIKTRGQQVTLRCSPKSGHDTVSWYQQALGQGPQFIFQYYEEEERQRGNFPDRFSGHQFPNYSSELNVNALLLGDSALYLCASSSGGGRKQFFGPGTRLTVL.

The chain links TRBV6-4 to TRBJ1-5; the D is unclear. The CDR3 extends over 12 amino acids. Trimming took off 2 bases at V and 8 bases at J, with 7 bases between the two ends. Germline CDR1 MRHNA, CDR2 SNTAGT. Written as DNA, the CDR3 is TGTGCCAGCAGTGACCTCCGAGAGCCCCAGCATTTT. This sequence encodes CASSDLREPQHF.

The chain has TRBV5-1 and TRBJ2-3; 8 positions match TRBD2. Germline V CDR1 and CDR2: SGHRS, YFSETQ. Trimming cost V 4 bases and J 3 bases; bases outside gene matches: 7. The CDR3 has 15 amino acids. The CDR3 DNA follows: TGCGCCAGCAGCCGGGGGGGGATCGATACAGATACGCAGTATTTT. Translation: CASSRGGIDTDTQYF.

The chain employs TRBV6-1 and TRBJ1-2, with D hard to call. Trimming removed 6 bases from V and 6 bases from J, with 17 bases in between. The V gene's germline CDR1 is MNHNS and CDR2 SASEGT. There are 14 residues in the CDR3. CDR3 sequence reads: CASSGVGQKNGYTF. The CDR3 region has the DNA TGTGCCAGCAGCGGGGTTGGTCAGAAGAATGGCTACACCTTC.

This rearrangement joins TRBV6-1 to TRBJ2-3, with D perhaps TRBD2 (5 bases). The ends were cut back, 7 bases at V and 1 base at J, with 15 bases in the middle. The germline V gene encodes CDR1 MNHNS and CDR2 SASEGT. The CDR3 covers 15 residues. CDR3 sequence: CASTTKWGGTDTQYF. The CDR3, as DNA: TGTGCCAGCACAACCAAGTGGGGAGGCACAGATACGCAGTATTTT.

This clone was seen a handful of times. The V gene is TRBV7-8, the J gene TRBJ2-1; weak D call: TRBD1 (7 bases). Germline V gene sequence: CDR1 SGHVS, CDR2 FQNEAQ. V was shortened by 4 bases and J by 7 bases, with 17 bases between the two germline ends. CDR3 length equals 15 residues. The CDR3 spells CASSSLTGTWNEQFF. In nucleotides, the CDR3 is TGTGCCAGCAGCTCCCTGACAGGGACTTGGAATGAGCAGTTCTTC.